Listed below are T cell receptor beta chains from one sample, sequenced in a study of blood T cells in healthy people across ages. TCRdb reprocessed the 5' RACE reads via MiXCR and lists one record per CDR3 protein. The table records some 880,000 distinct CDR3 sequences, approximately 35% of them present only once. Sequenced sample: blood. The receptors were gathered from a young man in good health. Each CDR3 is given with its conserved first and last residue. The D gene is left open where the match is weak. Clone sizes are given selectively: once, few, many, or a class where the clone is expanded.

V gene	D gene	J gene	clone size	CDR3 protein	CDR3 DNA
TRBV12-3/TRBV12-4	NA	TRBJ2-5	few	CASGRRQETQYF	TGTGCCAGCGGAAGGCGCCAAGAGACCCAGTACTTC
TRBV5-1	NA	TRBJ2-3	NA	CASSGWSSADTDTQYF	TGCGCCAGCAGCGGGTGGTCTAGCGCTGACACAGATACGCAGTATTTT
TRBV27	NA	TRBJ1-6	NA	CASSPTGNHNSPLHF	TGTGCCAGCAGCCCAACAGGGAACCATAATTCACCCCTCCACTTT
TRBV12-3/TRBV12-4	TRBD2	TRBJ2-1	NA	CANSFTPLGGGKSYNEQFF	TGTGCCAACAGTTTTACCCCCTTAGGCGGGGGGAAATCCTACAATGAGCAGTTCTTC
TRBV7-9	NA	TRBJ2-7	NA	CASSGQGEPSYEQYF	TGTGCCAGCAGCGGGCAGGGAGAGCCCTCCTACGAGCAGTACTTC
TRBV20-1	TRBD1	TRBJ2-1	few	CSAQGASYNEQFF	TGCAGTGCCCAGGGGGCATCCTACAATGAGCAGTTCTTC
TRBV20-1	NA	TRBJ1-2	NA	CSAGRDTYGYTF	TGCAGTGCTGGCCGGGACACCTATGGCTACACCTTC
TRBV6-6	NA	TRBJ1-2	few	CASSYSQAAEVGYGYTF	TGTGCCAGCAGTTACTCCCAGGCAGCAGAGGTTGGCTATGGCTACACCTTC
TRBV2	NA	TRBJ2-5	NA	CASSDSGGRETQYF	TGTGCCAGCAGTGATTCCGGGGGCAGGGAGACCCAGTACTTC
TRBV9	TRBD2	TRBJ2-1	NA	CASSIKETSLDEQFF	TGTGCCAGCAGCATTAAGGAGACTAGCCTCGATGAGCAGTTCTTC
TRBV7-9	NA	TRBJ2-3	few	CASNRVGPDVDTQYF	TGTGCCAGCAACCGAGTTGGCCCAGACGTAGATACGCAGTATTTT
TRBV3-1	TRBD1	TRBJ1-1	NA	CASSQAGQTNTEAFF	TGTGCCAGCAGCCAAGCGGGACAGACGAACACTGAAGCTTTCTTT
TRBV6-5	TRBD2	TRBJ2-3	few	CATAGVIKGTQYF	TGTGCCACCGCGGGGGTCATCAAGGGGACGCAGTATTTT